This TCR beta chain is from a study of blood T cells in healthy people across ages. Study-level results: Naive and antigen-experienced cells could not be conclusively compared, given unsorted PBMCs. Whereas aged donors had fewer naive CD4+ cells, long-lived donors had more of them and higher diversity.

Primed by a sample-barcoded 5' primer and a J-beta primer mix, a second PCR proceeded for about 6 to 12 cycles. In TCRdb, the 5' RACE reads were re-called with MiXCR into one record per CDR3 protein. The sample has 1.8 million or so distinct CDR3 sequences; more than 35% are singletons. Concerning this clonotype itself: The target antigen is unknown. A much larger clonotype is one base distant, so this may be a read error.

The study recruited healthy Caucasian donors from Russia who were aged about 6 to 95. Germline lookup yields CDR1 LNHNV and CDR2 YYDKDF (reference sequence). The V gene lost 0 bases and the J gene lost 4 bases, with 6 bases spanning the gap. This CDR3 region has 13 residues. The origin of this receptor is a human donor in good health. The chain employs TRBV15 and TRBJ2-5; D unclear. Source material: blood. Here the CDR3 reads CATSRDWGETQYF. In nucleotides, the CDR3 is TGTGCCACCAGCAGAGATTGGGGAGAGACCCAGTACTTC.